This TCR beta chain was sequenced in a study of blood T cell repertoires in COVID-19. Per the authors' pipeline: Estimation of nucleated cell counts relied on the amplification of reference gene primers. Profiled with immunoSEQ multiplex PCR; TCRdb holds only in-frame clones, not every one. The DNA was the basis for D and trimming; V, J and clone size are from that table. The sample contains about 670,000 clones, approximately 90% of which appear only once. This CDR3 has 14 amino acids. The germline gives CDR1 LGHDT, CDR2 YNNKEL (reference sequence). Trimming pared 3 bases from V and 4 bases from J, leaving 12 bases between.

The chain uses TRBV3-1 (or the pseudogene TRBV3-2) and TRBJ1-1; D is unresolved. The sequence derives from a young woman with acute or convalescent COVID-19. The sequenced material came from peripheral blood. The CDR3 bases are TGTGCCAGCAGCCACGGAGGGCGCGCCACTGAAGCTTTCTTT. Translation: CASSHGGRATEAFF.